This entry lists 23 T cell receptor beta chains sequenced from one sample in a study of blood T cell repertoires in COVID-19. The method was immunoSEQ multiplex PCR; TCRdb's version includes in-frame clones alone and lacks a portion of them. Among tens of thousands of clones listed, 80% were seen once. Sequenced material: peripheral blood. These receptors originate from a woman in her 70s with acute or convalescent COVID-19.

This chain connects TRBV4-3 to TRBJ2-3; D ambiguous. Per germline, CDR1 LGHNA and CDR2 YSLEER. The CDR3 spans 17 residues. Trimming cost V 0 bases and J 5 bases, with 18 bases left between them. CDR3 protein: CASSQDWLAAALDTQYF. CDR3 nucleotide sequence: TGCGCCAGCAGCCAAGATTGGCTGGCCGCCGCTCTAGATACGCAGTATTTT.

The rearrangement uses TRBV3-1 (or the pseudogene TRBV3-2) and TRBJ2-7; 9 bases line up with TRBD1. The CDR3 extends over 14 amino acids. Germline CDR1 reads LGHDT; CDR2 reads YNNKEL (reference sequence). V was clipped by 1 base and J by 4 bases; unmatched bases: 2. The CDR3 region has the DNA TGTGCCAGCAGCCAAGGACAGGGGGGGTACGAGCAGTACTTC. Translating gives CASSQGQGGYEQYF.

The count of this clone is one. CDR3 nucleotide sequence: TGTGCCAGCAGCGGCGGACCCAGGGAAAGCTATGGCTACACCTTC. Translation: CASSGGPRESYGYTF. This chain links TRBV9 with TRBJ1-2; possible D gene TRBD1, 5 bases. Trimming cost V 3 bases and J 4 bases, with 16 bases left between them. This CDR3 has 15 amino acids. CDR1 SGDLS and CDR2 YYNGEE come from the germline V gene.

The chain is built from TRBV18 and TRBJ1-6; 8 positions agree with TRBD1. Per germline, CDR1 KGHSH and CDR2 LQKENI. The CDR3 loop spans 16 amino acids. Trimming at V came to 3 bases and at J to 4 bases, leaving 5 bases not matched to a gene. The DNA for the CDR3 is TGTGCCAGCTCACCTCAGGGGGCAGGTTATAATTCACCCCTCCACTTT. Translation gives CASSPQGAGYNSPLHF.

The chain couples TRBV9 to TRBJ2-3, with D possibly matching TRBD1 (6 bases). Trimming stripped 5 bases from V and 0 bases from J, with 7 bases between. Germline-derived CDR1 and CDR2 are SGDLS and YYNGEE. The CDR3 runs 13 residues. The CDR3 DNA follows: TGTGCCAGCAGGGACAGTAGCACAGATACGCAGTATTTT. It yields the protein CASRDSSTDTQYF.

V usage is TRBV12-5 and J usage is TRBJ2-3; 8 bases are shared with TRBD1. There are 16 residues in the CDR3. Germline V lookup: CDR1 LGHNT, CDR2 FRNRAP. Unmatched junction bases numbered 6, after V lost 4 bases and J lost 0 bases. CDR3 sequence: CASGYWTGTSTDTQYF. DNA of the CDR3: TGTGCTAGTGGTTACTGGACAGGGACTAGCACAGATACGCAGTATTTT.

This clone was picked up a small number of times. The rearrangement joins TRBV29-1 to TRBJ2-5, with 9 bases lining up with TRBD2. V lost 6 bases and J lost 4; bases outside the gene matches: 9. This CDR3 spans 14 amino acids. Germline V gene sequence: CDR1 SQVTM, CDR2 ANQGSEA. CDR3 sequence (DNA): TGCAGCGTCCCCGTGGGTAGCGGGGGAGAGACCCAGTACTTC. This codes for CSVPVGSGGETQYF.

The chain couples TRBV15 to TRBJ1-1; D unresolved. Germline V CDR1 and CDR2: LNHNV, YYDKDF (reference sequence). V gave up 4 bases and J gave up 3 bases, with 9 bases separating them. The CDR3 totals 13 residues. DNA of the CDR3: TGTGCCACCAGCACTATCACTCACACTGAAGCTTTCTTT. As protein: CATSTITHTEAFF.

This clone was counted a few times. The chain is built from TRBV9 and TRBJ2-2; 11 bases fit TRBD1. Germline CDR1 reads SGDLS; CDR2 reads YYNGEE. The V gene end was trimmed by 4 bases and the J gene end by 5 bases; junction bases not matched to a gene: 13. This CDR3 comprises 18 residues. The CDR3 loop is CASSPLARTGGVTGELFF. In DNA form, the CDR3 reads TGTGCCAGCAGCCCTCTCGCTCGGACAGGGGGCGTTACCGGGGAGCTGTTTTTT.

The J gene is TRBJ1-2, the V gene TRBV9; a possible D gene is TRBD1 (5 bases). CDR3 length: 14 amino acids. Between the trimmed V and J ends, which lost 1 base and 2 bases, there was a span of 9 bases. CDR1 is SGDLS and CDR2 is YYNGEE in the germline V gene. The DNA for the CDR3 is TGTGCCAGCAGCGTATCGCAGGGCAACTATGGCTACACCTTC. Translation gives CASSVSQGNYGYTF.

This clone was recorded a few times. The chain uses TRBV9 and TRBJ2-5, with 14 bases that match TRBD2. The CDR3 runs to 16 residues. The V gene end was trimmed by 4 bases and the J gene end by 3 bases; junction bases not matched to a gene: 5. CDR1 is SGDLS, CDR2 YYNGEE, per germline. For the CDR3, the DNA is TGTGCCAGCAGCAGGACTAGCGGGGGGAGGGAAGAGACCCAGTACTTC. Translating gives CASSRTSGGREETQYF. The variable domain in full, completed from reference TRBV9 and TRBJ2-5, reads DSGVTQTPKHLITATGQRVTLRCSPRSGDLSVYWYQQSLDQGLQFLIQYYNGEERAKGNILERFSAQQFPDLHSELNLSSLELGDSALYFCASSRTSGGREETQYFGPGTRLLVL.

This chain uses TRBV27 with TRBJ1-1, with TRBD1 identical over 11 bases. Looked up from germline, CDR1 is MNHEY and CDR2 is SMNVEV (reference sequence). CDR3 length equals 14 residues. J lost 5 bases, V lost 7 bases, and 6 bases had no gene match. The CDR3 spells CASKLGQGGTEAFF. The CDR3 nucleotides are TGTGCCAGCAAACTGGGACAGGGGGGAACTGAAGCTTTCTTT.

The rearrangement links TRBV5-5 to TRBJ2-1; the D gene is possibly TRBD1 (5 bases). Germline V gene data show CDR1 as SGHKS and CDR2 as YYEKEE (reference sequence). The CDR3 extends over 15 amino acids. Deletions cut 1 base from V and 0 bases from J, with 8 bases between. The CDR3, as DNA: TGTGCCAGCAGCTTGCGAGACAGCTCCTACAATGAGCAGTTCTTC. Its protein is CASSLRDSSYNEQFF.

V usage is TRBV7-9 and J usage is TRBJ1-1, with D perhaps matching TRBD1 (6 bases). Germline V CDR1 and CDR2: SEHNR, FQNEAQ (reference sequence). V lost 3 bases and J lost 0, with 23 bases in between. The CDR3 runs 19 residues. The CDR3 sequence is CASSLIYRTGGEVNTEAFF. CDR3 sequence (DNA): TGTGCCAGCAGCTTGATTTATCGTACGGGGGGCGAGGTGAACACTGAAGCTTTCTTT. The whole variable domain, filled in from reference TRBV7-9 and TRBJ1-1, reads DTGVSQNPRHKITKRGQNVTFRCDPISEHNRLYWYRQTLGQGPEFLTYFQNEAQLEKSRLLSDRFSAERPKGSFSTLEIQRTEQGDSAMYLCASSLIYRTGGEVNTEAFFGQGTRLTVV.

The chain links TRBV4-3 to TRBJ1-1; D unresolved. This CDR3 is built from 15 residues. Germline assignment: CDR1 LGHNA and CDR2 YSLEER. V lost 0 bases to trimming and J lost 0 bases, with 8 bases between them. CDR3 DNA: TGCGCCAGCAGCCAAGATCGTAATCTGAACACTGAAGCTTTCTTT. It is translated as CASSQDRNLNTEAFF.

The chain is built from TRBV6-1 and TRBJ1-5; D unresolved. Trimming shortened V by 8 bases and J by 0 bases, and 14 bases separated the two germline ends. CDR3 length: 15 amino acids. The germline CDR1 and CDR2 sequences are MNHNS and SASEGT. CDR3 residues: CASARGESSNQPQHF. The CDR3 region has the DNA TGTGCCAGCGCTAGAGGTGAAAGTAGCAATCAGCCCCAGCATTTT.

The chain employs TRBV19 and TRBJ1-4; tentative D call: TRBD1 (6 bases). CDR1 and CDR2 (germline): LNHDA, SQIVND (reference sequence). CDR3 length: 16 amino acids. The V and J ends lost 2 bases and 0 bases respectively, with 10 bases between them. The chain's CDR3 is CASSILDRATNEKLFF. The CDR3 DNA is TGTGCCAGTAGTATATTGGACAGAGCAACTAATGAAAAACTGTTTTTT.

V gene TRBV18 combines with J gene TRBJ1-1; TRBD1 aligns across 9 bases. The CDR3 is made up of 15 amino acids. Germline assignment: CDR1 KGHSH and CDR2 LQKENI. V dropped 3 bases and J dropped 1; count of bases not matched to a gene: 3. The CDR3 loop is CASSPGDRANTEAFF. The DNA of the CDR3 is TGTGCCAGCTCACCTGGGGACAGGGCGAACACTGAAGCTTTCTTT. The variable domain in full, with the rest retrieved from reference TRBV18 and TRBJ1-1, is NAGVMQNPRHLVRRRGQEARLRCSPMKGHSHVYWYRQLPEEGLKFMVYLQKENIIDESGMPKERFSAEFPKEGPSILRIQQVVRGDSAAYFCASSPGDRANTEAFFGQGTRLTVV.

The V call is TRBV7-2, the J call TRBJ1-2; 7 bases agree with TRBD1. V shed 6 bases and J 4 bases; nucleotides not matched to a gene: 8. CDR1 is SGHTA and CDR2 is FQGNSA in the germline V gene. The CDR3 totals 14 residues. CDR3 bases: TGTGCCAGCAGTCTTGCGACAGGGTCCTATGGCTACACCTTC. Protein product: CASSLATGSYGYTF. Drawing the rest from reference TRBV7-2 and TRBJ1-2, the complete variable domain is GAGVSQSPSNKVTEKGKDVELRCDPISGHTALYWYRQSLGQGLEFLIYFQGNSAPDKSGLPSDRFSAERTGGSVSTLTIQRTQQEDSAVYLCASSLATGSYGYTFGSGTRLTVV.

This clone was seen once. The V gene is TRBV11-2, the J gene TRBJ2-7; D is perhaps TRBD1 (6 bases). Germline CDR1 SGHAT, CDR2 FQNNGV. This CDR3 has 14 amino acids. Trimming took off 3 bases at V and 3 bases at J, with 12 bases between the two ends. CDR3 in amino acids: CASSFHRVLYEQYF. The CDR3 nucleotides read TGTGCCAGCAGCTTCCACAGGGTTCTCTACGAGCAGTACTTC.

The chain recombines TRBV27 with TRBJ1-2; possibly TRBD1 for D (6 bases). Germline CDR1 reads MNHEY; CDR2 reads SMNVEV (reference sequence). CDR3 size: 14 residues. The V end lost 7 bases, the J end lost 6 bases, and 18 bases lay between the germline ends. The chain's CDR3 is CASKLAQGTDGYTF. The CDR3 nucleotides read TGTGCCAGCAAGTTGGCCCAGGGGACCGATGGCTACACCTTC.

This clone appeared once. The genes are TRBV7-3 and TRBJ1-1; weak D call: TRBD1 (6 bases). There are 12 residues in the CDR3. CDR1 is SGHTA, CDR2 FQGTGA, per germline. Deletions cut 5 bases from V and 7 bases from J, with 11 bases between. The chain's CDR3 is CASSATGNEAFF. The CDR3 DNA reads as TGTGCCAGCAGCGCGACAGGTAATGAAGCTTTCTTT.

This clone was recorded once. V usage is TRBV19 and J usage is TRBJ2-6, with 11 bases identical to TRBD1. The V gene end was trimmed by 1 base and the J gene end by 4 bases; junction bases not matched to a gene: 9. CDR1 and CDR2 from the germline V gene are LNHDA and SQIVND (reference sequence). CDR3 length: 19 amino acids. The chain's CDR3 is CASSIALWTGGDGANVLTF. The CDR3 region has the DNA TGTGCCAGTAGTATAGCACTTTGGACAGGGGGCGACGGGGCCAACGTCCTGACTTTC.